Below, 23 T cell receptor beta chains from the same sample are listed, as sequenced in a study of blood T cell repertoires in COVID-19 (TCRdb year 2020). Libraries were prepared through the immunoSEQ multiplex PCR assay. In TCRdb, the immuneACCESS table is reduced to in-frame sequences with V and J assigned. These tables do not hold every clone; where another copy was compared, an unresolved V gene accounts for under half, and the others remain unexplained. The sample records 84,000 or so clones, 92% of which are singletons. Under 7.5% of the sample comes from the top ten. Sequencing used peripheral blood. Receptors were obtained from a woman aged 60-70 years with active COVID-19.

The gene calls are TRBV3-1 (or the pseudogene TRBV3-2) and TRBJ2-2; D call uncertain. Deletions cut 6 bases from V and 1 base from J, with 6 bases between. CDR3 length equals 13 residues. The germline CDR1 and CDR2 sequences are LGHDT and YNNKEL (reference sequence). CDR3 residues: CASRIVNTGELFF. DNA of the CDR3: TGTGCCAGCAGGATAGTGAACACCGGGGAGCTGTTTTTT.

The chain recombines TRBV27 with TRBJ1-2, with 11 bases that match TRBD1. From germline, CDR1 is MNHEY and CDR2 SMNVEV (reference sequence). Trimming took 0 bases from V and 5 from J; bases not matched to a gene: 2. The CDR3 runs to 15 residues. CDR3: CASSLSGTGGYGYTF. The CDR3 region has the DNA TGTGCCAGCAGTTTATCGGGGACAGGGGGGTATGGCTACACCTTC.

V and J are TRBV7-2 and TRBJ1-1; tentative D call: TRBD1 (5 bases). Germline V gene lookup returns CDR1 SGHTA and CDR2 FQGNSA. Trimming stripped 5 bases from V and 0 bases from J, with 10 bases between. The CDR3 spans 14 residues. CDR3 nucleotide sequence: TGTGCCAGCAGCCAAGGACAAATGAACACTGAAGCTTTCTTT. It translates to CASSQGQMNTEAFF. Filled out from reference TRBV7-2 and TRBJ1-1, the complete variable domain reads GAGVSQSPSNKVTEKGKDVELRCDPISGHTALYWYRQSLGQGLEFLIYFQGNSAPDKSGLPSDRFSAERTGGSVSTLTIQRTQQEDSAVYLCASSQGQMNTEAFFGQGTRLTVV.

V usage is TRBV9 and J usage is TRBJ1-5; D uncertain. CDR3 length: 15 residues. V was clipped by 2 bases and J by 4 bases, with 13 bases between them. In germline, CDR1 is SGDLS, CDR2 YYNGEE. The CDR3 coding sequence is TGTGCCAGCAGCGTTAGTGCTACGGGAAATCAGCCCCAGCATTTT. This sequence encodes CASSVSATGNQPQHF.

The chain recombines TRBV7-8 with TRBJ1-1; 8 positions agree with TRBD1. CDR3 length: 12 residues. The V gene's germline CDR1 is SGHVS and CDR2 FQNEAQ. Trimming cost V 2 bases and J 11 bases; bases outside gene matches: 4. Here the CDR3 DNA reads TGTGCCAGCAGCTTACGCAGGGGGCAGGCTTTCTTT. Protein: CASSLRRGQAFF.

The chain joins TRBV18 to TRBJ1-1; a possible D gene is TRBD1 (6 bases). Germline CDR1 and CDR2: KGHSH and LQKENI. Trimming took off 8 bases at V and 2 bases at J, with 12 bases between the two ends. The CDR3 totals 13 residues. The CDR3 reads CASGSDRNTEAFF. CDR3 in DNA: TGTGCCAGCGGATCGGACAGAAACACTGAAGCTTTCTTT.

This chain links TRBV7-9 with TRBJ2-3, with a possible D match to TRBD2 (5 bases). The CDR3 sequence is 15 residues long. Germline V gene sequence: CDR1 SEHNR, CDR2 FQNEAQ (reference sequence). The germline V and J ends were trimmed by 1 base and 0 bases, with 8 bases remaining between them. The CDR3 spells CASSLGLASTDTQYF. In nucleotides, the CDR3 is TGTGCCAGCAGCTTAGGGCTAGCTAGCACAGATACGCAGTATTTT.

The chain links TRBV7-9 to TRBJ2-7; a possible D gene is TRBD2 (6 bases). Germline values: CDR1 SEHNR, CDR2 FQNEAQ (reference sequence). Trimming took 2 bases from V and 3 from J, leaving 11 bases between them. This CDR3 is 14 amino acids long. The CDR3 DNA reads as TGTGCCAGCAGCTTAAGCCTGGGGGGCTACGAGCAGTACTTC. It is translated as CASSLSLGGYEQYF.

The chain carries TRBV9 and TRBJ2-3; 7 nucleotides line up with TRBD1. Germline V gene data show CDR1 as SGDLS and CDR2 as YYNGEE. V was clipped by 4 bases and J by 4 bases; unmatched bases: 6. The CDR3 has 14 residues. CDR3 protein: CASSFRTGSDTQYF. The CDR3 DNA sequence: TGTGCCAGCAGCTTCAGGACAGGCTCAGATACGCAGTATTTT.

This chain uses TRBV20-1 with TRBJ1-5; D remains ambiguous. Trimming shortened V by 3 bases and J by 6 bases, and 9 bases separated the two germline ends. CDR3 length: 12 amino acids. Germline CDR1 and CDR2: DFQATT and SNEGSKA (reference sequence). The CDR3 sequence: CSASVPSQPQHF. CDR3 DNA sequence: TGCAGTGCTAGTGTCCCTTCTCAGCCCCAGCATTTT.

This chain links TRBV6-2 or TRBV6-3 with TRBJ1-2; 7 bases are a match to TRBD1. Germline CDR1 is MNHEY and CDR2 is SVGEGT. CDR3 length: 14 residues. The ends lost 5 bases at V and 5 bases at J; junction bases unmatched: 8. The CDR3 sequence is CASSPGQVPYGYTF. The CDR3 bases are TGTGCCAGCAGTCCAGGACAGGTTCCTTATGGCTACACCTTC.

The gene calls are TRBV5-4 and TRBJ1-1; 7 nucleotides agree with TRBD1. CDR1 is SGHNT, CDR2 YYREEE, per germline (reference sequence). The ends lost 5 bases at V and 1 base at J; junction bases unmatched: 5. This CDR3 region has 14 residues. The CDR3 DNA reads as TGTGCCAGCAGATTACGGGACAGGAACACTGAAGCTTTCTTT. Protein: CASRLRDRNTEAFF. Drawing the rest from reference TRBV5-4 and TRBJ1-1, the complete variable domain is ETGVTQSPTHLIKTRGQQVTLRCSSQSGHNTVSWYQQALGQGPQFIFQYYREEENGRGNFPPRFSGLQFPNYSSELNVNALELDDSALYLCASRLRDRNTEAFFGQGTRLTVV.

The chain couples TRBV29-1 to TRBJ2-7; 8 bases match TRBD2. The CDR3 consists of 14 residues. The germline gives CDR1 SQVTM, CDR2 ANQGSEA. Trimming took 5 bases from V and 3 from J; bases not matched to a gene: 9. This chain's CDR3 is CSVRPGLGVYEQYF. CDR3 coding DNA: TGCAGCGTTAGACCGGGACTAGGGGTCTACGAGCAGTACTTC.

V is TRBV10-1 and J is TRBJ1-1; no reliable D call. The CDR3 totals 13 residues. V was cut by 4 bases and J by 0 bases, with 6 bases left in between. Germline V gene sequence: CDR1 WNHNN, CDR2 SYGVQD (reference sequence). The CDR3 sequence is CASSVPMNTEAFF. The CDR3 bases are TGCGCCAGCAGTGTCCCTATGAACACTGAAGCTTTCTTT.

In this sample, this clone turned up once. The J gene is TRBJ2-1, the V gene TRBV3-1 (or the pseudogene TRBV3-2); perhaps TRBD2 as D (6 bases). This CDR3 spans 15 amino acids. The ends were cut back, 4 bases at V and 2 bases at J, with 12 bases in the middle. Germline CDR1 reads LGHDT; CDR2 reads YNNKEL (reference sequence). Here the CDR3 reads CASSPGLETYNEQFF. DNA of the CDR3: TGTGCCAGCAGCCCGGGACTCGAAACCTACAATGAGCAGTTCTTC.

This clone was detected once. The chain employs TRBV4-2 and TRBJ2-5; D is uncertain. The CDR3 spans 17 residues. V lost 0 bases to trimming and J lost 5 bases, with 19 bases between them. Germline lookup yields CDR1 LGHNA and CDR2 YNFKEQ. CDR3 residues: CASSQDKDFRQQETQYF. The DNA of the CDR3 is TGTGCCAGCAGCCAAGATAAAGACTTCCGCCAGCAGGAGACCCAGTACTTC.

The rearrangement links TRBV24-1 to TRBJ2-3; perhaps TRBD2 as D (6 bases). The CDR3 is 17 amino acids. The germline CDR1 and CDR2 sequences are KGHDR and SFDVKD. V gave up 0 bases and J gave up 5 bases, with 17 bases separating them. For the CDR3, the DNA is TGTGCCACCAGTGATTTGGCCGGGAGCCCCGAGGGAGATACGCAGTATTTT. Encoded protein: CATSDLAGSPEGDTQYF.

Details on this clone: The junction differs from germline at one of its ends, possibly a read error. V usage is TRBV20-1 and J usage is TRBJ2-1, with 9 bases identical to TRBD2. Germline V lookup: CDR1 DFQATT, CDR2 SNEGSKA (reference sequence). This CDR3 has 11 amino acids. The CDR3 DNA reads as TGCAGTGCTAGCCCTAGCGGGATACTCATCTTC. It is translated as CSASPSGILIF.

V gene TRBV7-2 combines with J gene TRBJ1-4; 7 positions agree with TRBD1. CDR1 and CDR2 from the germline V gene are SGHTA and FQGNSA. This CDR3 has 15 amino acids. Germline trimming cut 4 bases from V and 3 bases from J; bases unmatched to any gene: 5. In DNA form, the CDR3 reads TGTGCCAGCAGCTCCCAGGGACAGCCTAATGAAAAACTGTTTTTT. This sequence encodes CASSSQGQPNEKLFF.

The chain employs TRBV28 and TRBJ1-5, with D hard to call. CDR1 is MDHEN, CDR2 SYDVKM, per germline. This CDR3 comprises 17 residues. Trimming stripped 1 base from V and 5 bases from J, with 18 bases between. The DNA for the CDR3 is TGTGCCAGCAGTTTATCGCTGTCGGCTACAGACCATCAGCCCCAGCATTTT. It yields the protein CASSLSLSATDHQPQHF.

The chain carries TRBV29-1 and TRBJ2-2; D gene unclear. Per the germline V gene, CDR1 is SQVTM and CDR2 is ANQGSEA. The CDR3 extends over 14 amino acids. Trimming stripped 6 bases from V and 0 bases from J, with 11 bases between. The CDR3 reads CSVFGSANTGELFF. DNA for the CDR3: TGCAGCGTCTTCGGTAGTGCGAACACCGGGGAGCTGTTTTTT.

V is TRBV19 and J is TRBJ2-6, with D maybe TRBD1 (5 bases). V was clipped by 6 bases and J by 1 base, with 10 bases between them. Germline CDR1 is LNHDA and CDR2 is SQIVND (reference sequence). The CDR3 consists of 15 residues. The chain's CDR3 is CASSSGSSGANVLTF. In nucleotides, the CDR3 is TGTGCCAGTAGCTCAGGGTCATCTGGGGCCAACGTCCTGACTTTC.

The chain uses TRBV30 and TRBJ1-4; a weak D match, TRBD1 (5 bases). Germline CDR1 reads GTSNPN; CDR2 reads SVGIG (reference sequence). The CDR3 totals 13 residues. V was cut by 3 bases and J by 4 bases, with 9 bases left in between. CDR3 DNA: TGTGCCTGGAGGGACACTTATAATGAAAAACTGTTTTTT. Protein sequence: CAWRDTYNEKLFF.